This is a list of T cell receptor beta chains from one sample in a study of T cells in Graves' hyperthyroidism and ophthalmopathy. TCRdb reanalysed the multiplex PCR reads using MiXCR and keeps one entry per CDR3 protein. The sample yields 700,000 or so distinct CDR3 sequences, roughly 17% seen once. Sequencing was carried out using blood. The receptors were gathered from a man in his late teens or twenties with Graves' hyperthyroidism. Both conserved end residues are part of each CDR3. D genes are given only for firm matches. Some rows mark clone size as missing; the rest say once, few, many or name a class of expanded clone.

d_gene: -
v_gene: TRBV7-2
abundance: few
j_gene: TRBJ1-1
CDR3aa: CASSLAAGRGGYAEAFF
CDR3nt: TGTGCCAGCAGCTTGGCGGCAGGTCGAGGGGGGTACGCTGAAGCTTTCTTT

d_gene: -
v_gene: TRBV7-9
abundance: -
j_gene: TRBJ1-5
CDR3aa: CASSLEEGGGPSNQPQHF
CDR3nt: TGTGCCAGCAGCTTGGAAGAGGGGGGGGGCCCTAGCAATCAGCCCCAGCATTTT

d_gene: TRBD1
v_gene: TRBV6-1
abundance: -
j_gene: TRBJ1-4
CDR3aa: CASSSLTGEANEKLFF
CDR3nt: TGTGCCAGCAGTAGCCTTACAGGGGAGGCTAATGAAAAACTGTTTTTT

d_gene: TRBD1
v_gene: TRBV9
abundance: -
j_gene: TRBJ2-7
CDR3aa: CASSPGGTGEYEQYF
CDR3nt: TGTGCCAGCAGCCCAGGAGGGACAGGAGAATACGAGCAGTACTTC

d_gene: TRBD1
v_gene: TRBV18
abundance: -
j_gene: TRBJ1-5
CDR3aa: CASSPGTGGAPQHF
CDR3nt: TGTGCCAGCTCACCAGGGACAGGGGGCGCGCCCCAGCATTTT

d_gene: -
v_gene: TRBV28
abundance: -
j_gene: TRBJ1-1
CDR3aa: CASRFPGNTEAFF
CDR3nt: TGTGCCAGCAGGTTTCCTGGGAACACTGAAGCTTTCTTT

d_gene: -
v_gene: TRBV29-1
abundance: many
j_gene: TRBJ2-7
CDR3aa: CSVGTTWGEQYF
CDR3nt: TGCAGCGTTGGAACGACCTGGGGAGAGCAGTACTTC

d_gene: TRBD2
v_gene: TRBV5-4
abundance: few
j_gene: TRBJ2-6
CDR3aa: CASSSRGGAPPGANVLTF
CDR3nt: TGTGCCAGCAGCTCCCGGGGGGGTGCCCCGCCTGGGGCCAACGTCCTGACTTTC

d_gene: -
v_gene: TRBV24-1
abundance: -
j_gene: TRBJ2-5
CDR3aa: CATSDLLAGETQYF
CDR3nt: TGTGCCACCAGTGATTTGCTAGCCGGAGAGACCCAGTACTTC

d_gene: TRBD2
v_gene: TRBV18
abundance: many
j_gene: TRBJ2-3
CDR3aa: CASSPPSAGGRDTQYF
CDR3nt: TGTGCCAGCTCACCACCCTCAGCGGGAGGGAGAGATACGCAGTATTTT

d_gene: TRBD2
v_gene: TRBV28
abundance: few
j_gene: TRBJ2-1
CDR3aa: CASSLGTRLNEQFF
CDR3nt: TGTGCCAGCAGTTTAGGGACTAGGCTCAATGAGCAGTTCTTC

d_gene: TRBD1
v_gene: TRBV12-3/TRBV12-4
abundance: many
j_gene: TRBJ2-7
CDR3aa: CASSLSTGGNDEQYF
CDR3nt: TGTGCCAGCAGTTTAAGCACAGGGGGCAATGACGAGCAGTACTTC

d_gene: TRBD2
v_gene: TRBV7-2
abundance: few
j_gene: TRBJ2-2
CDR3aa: CASSRLAGDRELFF
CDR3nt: TGTGCCAGCAGCCGACTAGCGGGAGATAGGGAGCTGTTTTTT

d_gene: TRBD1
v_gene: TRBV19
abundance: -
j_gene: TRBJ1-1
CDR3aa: CASSKQGANTEAFF
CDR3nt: TGTGCCAGTAGTAAACAGGGGGCGAACACTGAAGCTTTCTTT

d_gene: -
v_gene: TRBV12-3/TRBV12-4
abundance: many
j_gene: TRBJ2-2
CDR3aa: CASKPPGSWGTGELFF
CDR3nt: TGTGCCAGCAAACCGCCCGGGTCCTGGGGCACCGGGGAGCTGTTTTTT

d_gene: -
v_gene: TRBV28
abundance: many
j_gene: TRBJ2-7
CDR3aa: CASSASLGAYEQYF
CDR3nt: TGTGCCAGCTCGGCATCTTTGGGCGCCTACGAGCAGTACTTC

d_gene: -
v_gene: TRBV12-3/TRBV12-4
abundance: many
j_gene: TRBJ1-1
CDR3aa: CASSPRSTGAYTEAFF
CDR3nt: TGTGCCAGCAGCCCACGTTCGACAGGAGCTTACACTGAAGCTTTCTTT

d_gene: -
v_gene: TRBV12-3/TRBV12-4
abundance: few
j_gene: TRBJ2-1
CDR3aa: CASRGIENSRDNEQSF
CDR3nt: TGTGCCAGCAGGGGAATAGAGAACAGCCGGGACAATGAGCAGTCCTTC

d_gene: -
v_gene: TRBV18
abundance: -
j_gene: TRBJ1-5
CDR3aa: CASSPDGFNQPQHF
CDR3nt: TGTGCCAGCTCACCCGACGGTTTCAATCAGCCCCAGCATTTT

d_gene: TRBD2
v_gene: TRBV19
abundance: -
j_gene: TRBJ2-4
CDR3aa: CASSTAGVRDIQHF
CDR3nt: TGTGCCAGTAGTACAGCGGGAGTGAGGGACATTCAGCACTTC

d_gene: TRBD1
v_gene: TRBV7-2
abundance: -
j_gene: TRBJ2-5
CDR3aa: CASSQDREGAETQYF
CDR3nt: TGTGCCAGCAGTCAGGACAGGGAAGGGGCAGAGACCCAGTACTTC

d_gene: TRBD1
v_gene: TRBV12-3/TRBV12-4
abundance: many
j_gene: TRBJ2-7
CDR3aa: CASSWTGAPYEQYF
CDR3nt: TGTGCCAGCAGCTGGACAGGGGCCCCCTACGAGCAGTACTTC

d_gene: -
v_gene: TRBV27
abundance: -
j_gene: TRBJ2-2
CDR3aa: CASTTSRTGELFF
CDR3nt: TGTGCCAGCACCACGTCCCGCACCGGGGAGCTGTTTTTT

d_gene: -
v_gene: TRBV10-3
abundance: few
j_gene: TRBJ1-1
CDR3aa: CAISDNMNTEAFF
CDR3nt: TGTGCCATCAGTGACAATATGAACACTGAAGCTTTCTTT

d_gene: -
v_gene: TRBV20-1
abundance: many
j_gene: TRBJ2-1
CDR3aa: CSAPPGAGLSYNEQFF
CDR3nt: TGCAGTGCCCCCCCAGGGGCGGGCCTCTCCTACAATGAGCAGTTCTTC

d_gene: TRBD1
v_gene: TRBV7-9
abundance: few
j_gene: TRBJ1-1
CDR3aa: CASIPRGRGNTEAFF
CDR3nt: TGTGCCAGCATCCCCAGGGGGCGCGGGAACACTGAAGCTTTCTTC

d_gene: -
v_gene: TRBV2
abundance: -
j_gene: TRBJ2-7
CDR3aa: CASSFRDQYEQYF
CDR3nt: TGTGCCAGCAGTTTCAGGGACCAATACGAGCAGTACTTC

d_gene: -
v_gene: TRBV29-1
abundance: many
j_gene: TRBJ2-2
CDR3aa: CSVVVGATNTGELFF
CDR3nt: TGCAGCGTTGTCGTGGGGGCGACGAACACCGGGGAGCTGTTTTTT

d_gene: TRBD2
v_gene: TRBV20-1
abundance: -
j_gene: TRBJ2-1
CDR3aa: CSASGLAGVGRVYNEQFF
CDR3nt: TGCAGTGCTAGTGGACTAGCGGGAGTGGGCCGGGTGTACAATGAGCAGTTCTTC